A selection of T cell receptor beta chains follows, all from one sample in a study of T-cell reconstitution after alpha-beta-depleted transplantation in children. TCRdb reprocessed the PCR reads with MiXCR, giving one entry per CDR3 protein. Of 200,000 to 250,000 distinct CDR3 sequences in the sample, roughly a quarter were seen once. The sequencing here drew on PBMCs, mostly from graft donor cells, taken 360 days after TCRalphabeta/CD19-depleted stem cell transplant. The receptors originated from a female patient aged 2-10 years who had a stem cell transplant for congenital amegakaryocytic thrombocytopenia, so the T cells may come from the graft donor. CDR3s include the opening cysteine and the closing phenylalanine or tryptophan. Each record gives: J gene, V gene, D gene, clone size, CDR3 DNA, CDR3 protein. D genes are given only for firm matches. The listing skips clone size in some rows; elsewhere it reads once, few, many or a size class.

>TRBJ2-5|TRBV6-2/TRBV6-3|.|few
TGTGCCAGCAGTAGAGGCGGGGACCAAGAGACCCAGTACTTC
CASSRGGDQETQYF
>TRBJ2-5|TRBV9|TRBD2|.
TGTGCCAGCAGCGTAAGAACCGGGACTAGCCAAGAGACCCAGTACTTC
CASSVRTGTSQETQYF
>TRBJ2-3|TRBV12-3/TRBV12-4|.|few
TGTGCCAGCAGTTTTTACGTAGGGCTATACACAGATACGCAGTATTTT
CASSFYVGLYTDTQYF
>TRBJ1-6|TRBV20-1|.|.
TGCAGTGCCGACCATACGGGACACCATAATTCACCCCTCCACTTT
CSADHTGHHNSPLHF
>TRBJ2-7|TRBV5-5|.|few
TGTGCCAGCAGCAGGGAGACAGACGGCTACGAGCAGTACTTC
CASSRETDGYEQYF
>TRBJ2-3|TRBV29-1|.|few
TGCAGCGTTGACCCACTACCCAGCACAGATACGCAGTATTTT
CSVDPLPSTDTQYF
>TRBJ2-3|TRBV7-3|TRBD1|many
TGTGCCAGCAGCCCCCAGCGGACAGGGGTCACAGATACGCAGTATTTT
CASSPQRTGVTDTQYF
>TRBJ1-4|TRBV5-1|TRBD1|.
TGCGCCAGCAGGCCGAGGGACAGGGCCGAAAAACTGTTTTTT
CASRPRDRAEKLFF
>TRBJ2-5|TRBV20-1|.|few
TGCAGCCTCCGAGGTAGCAGAGAGACCCAGTACTTC
CSLRGSRETQYF
>TRBJ1-5|TRBV20-1|TRBD1|.
TGCAGTGCTAACGGACAGGGTGGTCGGCCCCAGCATTTT
CSANGQGGRPQHF
>TRBJ2-1|TRBV29-1|.|.
TGCAGCGTTGAAGTAAATAGGGGGAATGCCTACAATGAGCAGTTCTTC
CSVEVNRGNAYNEQFF
>TRBJ2-1|TRBV20-1|TRBD1|.
TGCAGTGCCCAGACAGGGGGCAATGAGCAGTTCTTC
CSAQTGGNEQFF
>TRBJ2-3|TRBV7-6|TRBD2|.
TGTGCCAGCAGCTTAGTTGGCGGGAGGATACTAGATACGCAGTATTTT
CASSLVGGRILDTQYF
>TRBJ2-7|TRBV27|.|.
TGTGCCAGCAGGAACGCCGGGGCTCACGAGCAGTACTTC
CASRNAGAHEQYF
>TRBJ2-5|TRBV11-1|.|.
TGTGCCAGCAGCTCCAGGTCGGACAGTGAAGAGACCCAGTACTTC
CASSSRSDSEETQYF
>TRBJ2-7|TRBV7-6|TRBD2|few
TGTGCCAGCAGCTTAGACAGGACTAGCTCCTACGAGCAGTACTTC
CASSLDRTSSYEQYF
>TRBJ2-1|TRBV6-2/TRBV6-3|TRBD2|few
TGTGCCAGCAGTTACGCGGCGGGGGGCTCCCATGATGAGCAGTTCTTC
CASSYAAGGSHDEQFF
>TRBJ2-3|TRBV5-1|.|.
TGCGCCAGCAGCGGGAGTTCGCGCACAGATACGCAGTATTTT
CASSGSSRTDTQYF
>TRBJ1-5|TRBV2|.|.
TGTGCCAGCAGTGAAGTCCGGGTCGATAAGCCCCAGCATTTT
CASSEVRVDKPQHF
>TRBJ2-5|TRBV20-1|.|.
TGCAGTGCTAGTTGGGGGAAAGAGACCCAGTACTTC
CSASWGKETQYF
>TRBJ2-1|TRBV20-1|TRBD2|many
TGCAGTGCTAGAGGACTAGCGGCCTACAATGAGCAGTTCTTC
CSARGLAAYNEQFF
>TRBJ1-1|TRBV4-1|.|.
TGCGCCAGCAGCCAAGATCCCCCCCGGGGATTGAACACTGAAGCTTTCTTT
CASSQDPPRGLNTEAFF
>TRBJ1-1|TRBV29-1|.|many
TGCAGCGTTGATAACGGGGACATGAACACTGAAGCTTTCTTT
CSVDNGDMNTEAFF
>TRBJ2-3|TRBV18|.|.
TGTGCCAGCTCACCGCCATTGGCGGTCACAGATACGCAGTATTTT
CASSPPLAVTDTQYF